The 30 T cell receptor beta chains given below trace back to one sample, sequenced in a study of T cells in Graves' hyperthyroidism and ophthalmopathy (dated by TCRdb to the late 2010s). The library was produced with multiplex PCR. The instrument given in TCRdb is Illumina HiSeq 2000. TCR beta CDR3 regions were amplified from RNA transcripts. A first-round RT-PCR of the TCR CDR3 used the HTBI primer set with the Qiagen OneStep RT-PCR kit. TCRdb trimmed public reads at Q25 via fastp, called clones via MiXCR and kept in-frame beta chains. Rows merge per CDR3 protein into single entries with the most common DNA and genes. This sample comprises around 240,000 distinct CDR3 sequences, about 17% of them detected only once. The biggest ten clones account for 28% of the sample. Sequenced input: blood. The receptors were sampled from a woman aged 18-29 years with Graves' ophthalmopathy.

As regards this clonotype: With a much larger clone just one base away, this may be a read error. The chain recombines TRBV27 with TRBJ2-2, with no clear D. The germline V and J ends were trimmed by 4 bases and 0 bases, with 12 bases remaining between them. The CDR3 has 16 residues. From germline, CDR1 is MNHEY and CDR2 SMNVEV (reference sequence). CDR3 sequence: CASSSSWDANTGELFF. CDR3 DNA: TGTGCCAGCAGTTCCTCATGGGATGCGAACACCGGGGAGCTGTTTTTT.

The DNA for the CDR3 is TGTGCCAGCCCCGTCCAAGAGACCCAGTACTTC. Its protein product is CASPVQETQYF. The chain combines TRBV28 with TRBJ2-5; no clear D gene. Trimming left V 8 bases short and J 1 base short, with 5 bases between. The CDR3 covers 11 residues. Per germline, CDR1 MDHEN and CDR2 SYDVKM.

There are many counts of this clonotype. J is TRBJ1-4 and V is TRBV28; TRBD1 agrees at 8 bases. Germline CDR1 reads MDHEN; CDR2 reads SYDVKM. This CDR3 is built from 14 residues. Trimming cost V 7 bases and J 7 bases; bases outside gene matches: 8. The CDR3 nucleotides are TGTGCCAGCAAACCCCAGGGGGCGCTTGAAAAACTGTTTTTT. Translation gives CASKPQGALEKLFF.

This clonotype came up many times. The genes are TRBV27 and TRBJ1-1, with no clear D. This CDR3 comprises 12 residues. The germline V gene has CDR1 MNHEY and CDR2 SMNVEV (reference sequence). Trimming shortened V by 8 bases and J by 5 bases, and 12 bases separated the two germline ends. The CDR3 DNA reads TGTGCCAGCGGGTACCCGGGAACTGAAGCTTTCTTT. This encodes CASGYPGTEAFF.

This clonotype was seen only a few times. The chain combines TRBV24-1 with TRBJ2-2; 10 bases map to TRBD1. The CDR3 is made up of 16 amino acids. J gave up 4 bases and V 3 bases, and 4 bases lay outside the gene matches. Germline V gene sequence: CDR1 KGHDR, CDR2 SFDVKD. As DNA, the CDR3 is TGTGCCACCAGTGATCCGGGACAGGGGAGCACCGGGGAGCTGTTTTTT. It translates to CATSDPGQGSTGELFF.

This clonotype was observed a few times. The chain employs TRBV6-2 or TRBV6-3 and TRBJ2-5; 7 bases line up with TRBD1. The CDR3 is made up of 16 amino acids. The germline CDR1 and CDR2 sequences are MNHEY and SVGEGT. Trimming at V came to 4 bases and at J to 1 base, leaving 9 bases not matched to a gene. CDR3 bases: TGTGCCAGCAGTTCATACGAGACAGGGTCCCAAGAGACCCAGTACTTC. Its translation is CASSSYETGSQETQYF.

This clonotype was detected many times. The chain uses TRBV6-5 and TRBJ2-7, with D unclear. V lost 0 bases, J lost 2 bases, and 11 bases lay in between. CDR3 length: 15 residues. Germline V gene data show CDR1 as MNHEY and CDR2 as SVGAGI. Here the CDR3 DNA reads TGTGCCAGCAGTTACTCGCCAAGGCTCGCCTACGAGCAGTACTTC. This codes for CASSYSPRLAYEQYF.

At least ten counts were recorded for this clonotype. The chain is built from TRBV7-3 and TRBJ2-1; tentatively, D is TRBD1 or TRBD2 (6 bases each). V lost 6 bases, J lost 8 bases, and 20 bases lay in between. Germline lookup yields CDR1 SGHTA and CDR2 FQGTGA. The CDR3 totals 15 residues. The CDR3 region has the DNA TGTGCCAGCAGATCTACCGGGGGCCGGATGGATGAGCAGTTCTTC. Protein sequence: CASRSTGGRMDEQFF. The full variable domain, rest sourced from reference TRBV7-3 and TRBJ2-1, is GAGVSQTPSNKVTEKGKYVELRCDPISGHTALYWYRQSLGQGPEFLIYFQGTGAADDSGLPNDRFFAVRPEGSVSTLKIQRTERGDSAVYLCASRSTGGRMDEQFFGPGTRLTVL.

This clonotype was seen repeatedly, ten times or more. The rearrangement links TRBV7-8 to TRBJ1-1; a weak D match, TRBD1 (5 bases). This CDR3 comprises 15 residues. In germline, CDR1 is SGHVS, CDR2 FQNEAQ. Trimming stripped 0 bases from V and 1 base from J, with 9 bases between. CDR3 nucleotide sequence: TGTGCCAGCAGCTTAGCCGGGGCCCAGAACACTGAAGCTTTCTTT. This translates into CASSLAGAQNTEAFF.

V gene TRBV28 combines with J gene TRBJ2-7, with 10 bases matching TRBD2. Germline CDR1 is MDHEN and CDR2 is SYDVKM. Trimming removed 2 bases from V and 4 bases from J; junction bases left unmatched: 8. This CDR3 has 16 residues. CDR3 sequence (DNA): TGTGCCAGCAGTTTAGGAAAAACTAGCGGGATTTACGAGCAGTACGTC. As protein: CASSLGKTSGIYEQYV.

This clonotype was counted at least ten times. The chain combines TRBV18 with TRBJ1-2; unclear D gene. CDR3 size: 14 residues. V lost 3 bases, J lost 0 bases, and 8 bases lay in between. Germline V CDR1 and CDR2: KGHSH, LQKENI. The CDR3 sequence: CASSPARANYGYTF. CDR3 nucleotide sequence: TGTGCCAGCTCACCGGCCAGAGCTAACTATGGCTACACCTTC.

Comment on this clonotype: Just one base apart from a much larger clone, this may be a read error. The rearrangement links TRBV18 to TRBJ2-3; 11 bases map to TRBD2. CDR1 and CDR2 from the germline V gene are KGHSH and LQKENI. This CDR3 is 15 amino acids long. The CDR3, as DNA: TGTGCCAGCTCCCAAGGGACTAGCGGCACAGATGCGCAGTATTTT. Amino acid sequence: CASSQGTSGTDAQYF.

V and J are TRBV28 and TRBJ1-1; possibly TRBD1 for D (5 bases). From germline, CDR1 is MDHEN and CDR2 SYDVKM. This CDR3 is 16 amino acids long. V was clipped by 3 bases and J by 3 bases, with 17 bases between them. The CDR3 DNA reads TGTGCCAGCAGTTTGTGGGGCCCTCTGGGAGACACTGAAGCTTTCTTT. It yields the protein CASSLWGPLGDTEAFF.

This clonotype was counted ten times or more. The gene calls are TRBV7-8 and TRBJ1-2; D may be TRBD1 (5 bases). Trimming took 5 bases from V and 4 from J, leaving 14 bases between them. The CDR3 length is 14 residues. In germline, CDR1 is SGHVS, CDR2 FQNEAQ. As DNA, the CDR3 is TGTGCCAGCAGCGAAACCTCGACAGTCTATGGCTACACCTTC. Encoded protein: CASSETSTVYGYTF.

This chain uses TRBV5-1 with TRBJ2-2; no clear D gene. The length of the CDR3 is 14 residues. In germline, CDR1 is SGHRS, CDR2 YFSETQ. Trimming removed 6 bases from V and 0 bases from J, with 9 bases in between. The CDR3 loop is CASTETANTGELFF. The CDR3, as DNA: TGCGCCAGCACGGAGACGGCGAACACCGGGGAGCTGTTTTTT.

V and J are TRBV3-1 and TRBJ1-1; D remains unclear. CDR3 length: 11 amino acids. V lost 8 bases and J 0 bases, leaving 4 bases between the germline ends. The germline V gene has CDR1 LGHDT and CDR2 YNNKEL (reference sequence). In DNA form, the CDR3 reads TGTGCCAGCGGCCTGAACACTGAAGCTTTCTTT. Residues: CASGLNTEAFF.

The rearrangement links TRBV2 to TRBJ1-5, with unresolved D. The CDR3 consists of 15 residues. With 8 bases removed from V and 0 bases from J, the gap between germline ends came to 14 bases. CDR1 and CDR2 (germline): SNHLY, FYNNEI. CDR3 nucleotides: TGTGCCAGCGGTCGGACTGAAAATAGCAATCAGCCCCAGCATTTT. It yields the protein CASGRTENSNQPQHF.

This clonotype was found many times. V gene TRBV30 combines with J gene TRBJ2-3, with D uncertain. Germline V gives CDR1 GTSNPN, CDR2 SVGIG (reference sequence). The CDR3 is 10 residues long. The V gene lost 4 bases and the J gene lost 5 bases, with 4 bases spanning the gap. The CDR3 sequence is CAWKGDTQYF. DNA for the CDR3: TGTGCCTGGAAGGGAGATACGCAGTATTTT.

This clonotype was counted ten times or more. The chain's CDR3 is CAWSTGAGTEAFF. CDR3 DNA sequence: TGTGCCTGGAGCACAGGGGCCGGGACTGAAGCTTTCTTT. The genes are TRBV30 and TRBJ1-1; 7 positions agree with TRBD1. V was clipped by 3 bases and J by 5 bases; unmatched bases: 6. This CDR3 region has 13 residues. Germline V lookup: CDR1 GTSNPN, CDR2 SVGIG (reference sequence).

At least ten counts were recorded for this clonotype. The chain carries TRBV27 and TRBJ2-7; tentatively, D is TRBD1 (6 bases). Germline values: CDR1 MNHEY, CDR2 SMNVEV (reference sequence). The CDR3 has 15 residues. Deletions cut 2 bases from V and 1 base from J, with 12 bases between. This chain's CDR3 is CASSLGQPYSYEQYF. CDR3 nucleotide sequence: TGTGCCAGCAGTTTAGGACAGCCGTATTCCTACGAGCAGTACTTC.

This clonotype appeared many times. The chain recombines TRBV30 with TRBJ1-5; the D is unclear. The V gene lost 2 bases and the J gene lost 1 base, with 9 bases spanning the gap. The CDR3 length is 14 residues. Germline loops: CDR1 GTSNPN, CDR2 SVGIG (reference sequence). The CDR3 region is CAWSLGESNQPQHF. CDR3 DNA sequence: TGTGCCTGGAGTCTCGGGGAGAGCAATCAGCCCCAGCATTTT.

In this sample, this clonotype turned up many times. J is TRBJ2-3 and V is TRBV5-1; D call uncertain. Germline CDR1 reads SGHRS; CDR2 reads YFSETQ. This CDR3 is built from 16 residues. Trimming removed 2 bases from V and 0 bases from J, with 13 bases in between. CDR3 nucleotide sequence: TGCGCCAGCAGCTTAGAAGCCACTCGTAGCACAGATACGCAGTATTTT. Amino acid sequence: CASSLEATRSTDTQYF.

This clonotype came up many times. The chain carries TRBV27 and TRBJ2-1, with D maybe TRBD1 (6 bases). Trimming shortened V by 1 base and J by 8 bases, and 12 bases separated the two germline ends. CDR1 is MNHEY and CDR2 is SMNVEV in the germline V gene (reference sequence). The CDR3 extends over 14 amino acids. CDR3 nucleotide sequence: TGTGCCAGCAGTTTATACAGGGCGCTGGATGAGCAGTTCTTC. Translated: CASSLYRALDEQFF.

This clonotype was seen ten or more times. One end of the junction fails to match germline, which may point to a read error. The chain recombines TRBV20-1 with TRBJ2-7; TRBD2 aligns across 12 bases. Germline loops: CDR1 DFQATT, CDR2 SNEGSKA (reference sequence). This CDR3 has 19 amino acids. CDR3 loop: CSAGEIPSGRAYGAGEQYF. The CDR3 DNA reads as TGCAGTGCTGGAGAGATACCTAGCGGGAGGGCCTATGGGGCGGGGGAGCAGTACTTC.

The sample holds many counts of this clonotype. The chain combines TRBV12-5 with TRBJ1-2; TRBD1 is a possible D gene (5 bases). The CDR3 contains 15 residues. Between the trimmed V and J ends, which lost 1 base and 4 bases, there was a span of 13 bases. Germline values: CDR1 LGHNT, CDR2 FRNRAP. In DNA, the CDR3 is TGTGCTAGTGGTTTGGGAGACAGATCTACCTATGGCTACACCTTC. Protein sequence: CASGLGDRSTYGYTF.

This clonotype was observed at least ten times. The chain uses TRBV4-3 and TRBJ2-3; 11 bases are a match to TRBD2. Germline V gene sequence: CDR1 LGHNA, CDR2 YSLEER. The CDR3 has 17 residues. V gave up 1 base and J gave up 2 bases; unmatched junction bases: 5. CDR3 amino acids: CASSQALAGGNTDTQYF. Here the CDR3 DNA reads TGCGCCAGCAGCCAAGCATTAGCGGGAGGGAACACAGATACGCAGTATTTT.

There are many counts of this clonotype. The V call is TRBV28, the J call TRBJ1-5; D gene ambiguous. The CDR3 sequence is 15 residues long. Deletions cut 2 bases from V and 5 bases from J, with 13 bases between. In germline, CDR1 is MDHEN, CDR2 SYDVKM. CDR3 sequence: CASSLAGQSDQPQHF. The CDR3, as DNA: TGTGCCAGCAGTTTAGCCGGGCAGTCGGATCAGCCCCAGCATTTT. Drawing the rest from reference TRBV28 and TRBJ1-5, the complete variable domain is DVKVTQSSRYLVKRTGEKVFLECVQDMDHENMFWYRQDPGLGLRLIYFSYDVKMKEKGDIPEGYSVSREKKERFSLILESASTNQTSMYLCASSLAGQSDQPQHFGDGTRLSIL.

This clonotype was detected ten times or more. CDR3 sequence (DNA): TGTGCCAGCAGCAGGGACAGGGAAAGGGAAAAACTGTTTTTT. This encodes CASSRDREREKLFF. The rearrangement uses TRBV28 and TRBJ1-4, with 9 bases identical to TRBD1. The J segment lost 8 bases and the V segment lost 6 bases, leaving 7 bases of the junction unmatched. Germline V gene data show CDR1 as MDHEN and CDR2 as SYDVKM. The CDR3 is made up of 14 amino acids.

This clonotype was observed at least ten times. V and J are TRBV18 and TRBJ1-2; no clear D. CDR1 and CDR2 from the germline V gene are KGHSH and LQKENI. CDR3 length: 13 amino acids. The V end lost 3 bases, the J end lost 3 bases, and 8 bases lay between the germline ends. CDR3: CASSPSEDYGYTF. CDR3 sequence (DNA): TGTGCCAGCTCACCCTCAGAAGACTATGGCTACACCTTC.

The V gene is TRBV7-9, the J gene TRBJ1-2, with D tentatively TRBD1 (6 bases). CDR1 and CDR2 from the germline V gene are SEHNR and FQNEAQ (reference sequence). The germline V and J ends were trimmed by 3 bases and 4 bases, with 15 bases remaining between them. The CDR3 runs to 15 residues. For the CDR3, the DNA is TGTGCCAGCAGCTTTTGGGGGGGCCATCCCTATGGCTACACCTTC. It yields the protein CASSFWGGHPYGYTF.